Shown below are 22 T cell receptor beta chains from a single sample sequenced in a study of cytomegalovirus exposure and HLA in healthy donors. With 60 Vbeta and 13 Jbeta primers, the PCR was carried out. The table came from immunoSEQ multiplex PCR; TCRdb's copy has only in-frame clones and leaves some out. Among roughly 150,000 clones listed, around 68% were seen once. Sequences were obtained from PBMCs. These receptors were obtained from a man aged 25-45 years in good health and CMV-seropositive.

The V call is TRBV6-5, the J call TRBJ1-2; tentatively, D is TRBD1 (5 bases). The CDR3 extends over 15 amino acids. Trimming shortened V by 1 base and J by 0 bases, and 9 bases separated the two germline ends. Germline V lookup: CDR1 MNHEY, CDR2 SVGAGI. The chain's CDR3 is CASSYYRGANYGYTF. In DNA, the CDR3 is TGTGCCAGCAGTTACTACCGGGGGGCTAACTATGGCTACACCTTC.

This clone has only one observation. A junction end diverges from the germline sequence, so it may reflect a read error. CDR3 nucleotides: TGTGCCAGCAGCGAGACTAGACGAGGCACCGGGGAGCTATTTTTT. It specifies CASSETRRGTGELFF. This chain joins TRBV9 and TRBJ2-2, with D maybe TRBD2 (6 bases). The CDR3 is made up of 15 amino acids. The V gene's germline CDR1 is SGDLS and CDR2 YYNGEE. The entire variable domain, with the rest obtained from reference TRBV9 and TRBJ2-2, is as follows: DSGVTQTPKHLITATGQRVTLRCSPRSGDLSVYWYQQSLDQGLQFLIQYYNGEERAKGNILERFSAQQFPDLHSELNLSSLELGDSALYFCASSETRRGTGELFFGEGSRLTVL.

This clone occurred a few times. CDR3 loop: CASSILAGLVNEQFF. The CDR3 nucleotides read TGTGCCAGTAGTATCCTAGCGGGACTCGTCAATGAGCAGTTCTTC. The genes are TRBV19 and TRBJ2-1, with 9 bases identical to TRBD2. There are 15 residues in the CDR3. Germline lookup yields CDR1 LNHDA and CDR2 SQIVND (reference sequence). The V gene end was trimmed by 3 bases and the J gene end by 6 bases; junction bases not matched to a gene: 6.

This chain links TRBV27 with TRBJ2-7; no firm D call. CDR3 length: 13 amino acids. The germline gives CDR1 MNHEY, CDR2 SMNVEV (reference sequence). Trimming pared 6 bases from V and 2 bases from J, leaving 11 bases between. The CDR3 sequence: CASRPVSAYEQYF. As DNA, the CDR3 is TGTGCCAGCAGACCCGTGAGCGCCTACGAGCAGTACTTC.

The chain combines TRBV19 with TRBJ2-1; 10 bases map to TRBD2. This CDR3 has 15 amino acids. Germline V gives CDR1 LNHDA, CDR2 SQIVND (reference sequence). Trimming took 8 bases from V and 5 from J; bases not matched to a gene: 9. The CDR3 DNA is TGTGCCAGTGGTCAGGCACTAGCGGGAAACAATGAGCAGTTCTTC. Translated: CASGQALAGNNEQFF.

The rearrangement uses TRBV5-4 and TRBJ1-2; D remains ambiguous. The germline CDR1 and CDR2 sequences are SGHNT and YYREEE (reference sequence). This CDR3 has 13 amino acids. Trimming took 4 bases from V and 4 from J, leaving 11 bases between them. As DNA, the CDR3 is TGTGCCAGCAGCCTCGGGATCATCTATGGCTACACCTTC. Protein: CASSLGIIYGYTF.

The rearrangement uses TRBV6-5 and TRBJ2-1, with 9 bases aligning to TRBD1. J was trimmed by 3 bases and V by 5 bases; bases with no gene match: 5. CDR1 and CDR2 (germline): MNHEY, SVGAGI. The CDR3 has 15 residues. CDR3 sequence (DNA): TGTGCCAGCAGTGCCGGACAGGGGCGCTACAATGAGCAGTTCTTC. This gives the protein CASSAGQGRYNEQFF.

This chain connects TRBV6-6 to TRBJ2-1; 12 bases align to TRBD2. Germline V CDR1 and CDR2: MNHNY, SVGAGI (reference sequence). After removal of 2 bases from V and 3 bases from J, the junction contained 2 bases not matched to a gene. The CDR3 has 16 residues. The CDR3 reads CASSYPTSGSYNEQFF. The CDR3 DNA sequence: TGTGCCAGCAGTTACCCGACTAGCGGGAGCTACAATGAGCAGTTCTTC.

V and J are TRBV5-1 and TRBJ2-7; TRBD1 matches at 8 bases. Germline values: CDR1 SGHRS, CDR2 YFSETQ. The CDR3 contains 13 residues. J was trimmed by 5 bases and V by 1 base; bases with no gene match: 2. The CDR3 loop is CASSLRGQDEQYF. In DNA, the CDR3 is TGCGCCAGCAGCTTGAGGGGACAGGACGAGCAGTACTTC.

The chain couples TRBV28 to TRBJ1-3, with D tentatively TRBD1 (6 bases). The CDR3 spans 14 residues. The V end was cut by 7 bases, the J end by 5 bases, with 15 bases between. CDR1 and CDR2 (germline): MDHEN, SYDVKM. Here the CDR3 DNA reads TGTGCCAGCAATCGACAGGCTTTGAGAAACACCATATATTTT. Protein sequence: CASNRQALRNTIYF.

The J gene is TRBJ1-1, the V gene TRBV5-6; no reliable D call. The CDR3 length is 13 residues. V was cut by 6 bases and J by 0 bases, with 9 bases left in between. Germline V gene sequence: CDR1 SGHDT, CDR2 YYEEEE. Here the CDR3 reads CASTKEVNTEAFF. In DNA form, the CDR3 reads TGTGCCAGCACGAAGGAGGTGAACACTGAAGCTTTCTTT.

This chain uses TRBV7-9 with TRBJ2-1; 8 positions agree with TRBD1. V shed 8 bases and J 7 bases; nucleotides not matched to a gene: 13. Germline CDR1 SEHNR, CDR2 FQNEAQ (reference sequence). The CDR3 sequence is 15 residues long. DNA for the CDR3: TGTGCCAGCCTCGAGGGACAGGCCTCCTCGAATGAGCAGTTCTTC. It is translated as CASLEGQASSNEQFF.

The gene calls are TRBV7-3 and TRBJ2-2; D uncertain. The CDR3 has 12 residues. Germline V gene sequence: CDR1 SGHTA, CDR2 FQGTGA. Trimming took off 3 bases at V and 7 bases at J, with 6 bases between the two ends. CDR3: CASSLQDGELFF. The CDR3 DNA follows: TGTGCCAGCAGCTTGCAGGACGGGGAGCTGTTTTTT.

The rearrangement uses TRBV7-3 and TRBJ2-5; 9 bases match TRBD1. V dropped 5 bases and J dropped 5; count of bases not matched to a gene: 9. Germline-derived CDR1 and CDR2 are SGHTA and FQGTGA. This CDR3 comprises 15 residues. This CDR3 reads CASSAGQGVDETQYF. CDR3 nucleotide sequence: TGTGCCAGCAGCGCGGGACAGGGCGTCGACGAGACCCAGTACTTC.

V gene TRBV7-8 combines with J gene TRBJ1-3; D call uncertain. The CDR3 totals 17 residues. Germline V CDR1 and CDR2: SGHVS, FQNEAQ. V was shortened by 6 bases and J by 0 bases, with 18 bases between the two germline ends. In DNA, the CDR3 is TGTGCCAGCAGGCTCCTTCGAGGAGGTTCCTCTGGAAACACCATATATTTT. It translates to CASRLLRGGSSGNTIYF. Combining the CDR3 with reference TRBV7-8 and TRBJ1-3 gives the whole variable domain GAGVSQSPRYKVAKRGQDVALRCDPISGHVSLFWYQQALGQGPEFLTYFQNEAQLDKSGLPSDRFFAERPEGSVSTLKIQRTQQEDSAVYLCASRLLRGGSSGNTIYFGEGSWLTVV.

This chain uses TRBV11-1 with TRBJ2-3, with D tentatively TRBD2 (6 bases). The CDR3 runs 15 residues. Germline CDR1 SGHAT, CDR2 FQDESV (reference sequence). Trimming pared 5 bases from V and 4 bases from J, leaving 16 bases between. The CDR3 nucleotides are TGTGCCAGCAGCCCCCCGCGGGATCGGGCAGATACGCAGTATTTT. It yields the protein CASSPPRDRADTQYF.

The chain has TRBV6-1 and TRBJ2-7, with 8 nucleotides matching TRBD2. The V gene end was trimmed by 9 bases and the J gene end by 3 bases; junction bases not matched to a gene: 10. CDR1 and CDR2 (germline): MNHNS, SASEGT. The CDR3 loop spans 14 amino acids. CDR3 nucleotide sequence: TGTGCCAGTCATGAGGGGACTAGGATCTACGAGCAGTACTTC. Amino acid sequence: CASHEGTRIYEQYF.

This rearrangement joins TRBV7-8 to TRBJ1-1; D call uncertain. The ends were cut back, 10 bases at V and 8 bases at J, with 11 bases in the middle. From germline, CDR1 is SGHVS and CDR2 FQNEAQ. The CDR3 has 10 residues. CDR3 amino acids: CAILRHEAFF. The CDR3 DNA reads as TGTGCCATCTTACGACACGAAGCTTTCTTT.

The chain is built from TRBV9 and TRBJ1-2, with 8 positions matching TRBD1. Looked up from germline, CDR1 is SGDLS and CDR2 is YYNGEE. This CDR3 is built from 12 residues. The J segment lost 6 bases and the V segment lost 3 bases, leaving 1 base of the junction unmatched. CDR3 DNA sequence: TGTGCCAGCAGCGCAGGGGGCGATGGCTACACCTTC. Its translation is CASSAGGDGYTF.

This clone occurred a few times. The chain uses TRBV6-5 and TRBJ2-1; D may be TRBD1 (6 bases). Per germline, CDR1 MNHEY and CDR2 SVGAGI. V lost 6 bases, J lost 6 bases, and 15 bases lay in between. The CDR3 is 14 residues long. The CDR3 reads CASRGRGVSNEQFF. CDR3 in DNA: TGTGCCAGCAGAGGCAGGGGAGTTTCCAATGAGCAGTTCTTC.

Details on this clone: The junction differs from germline at one of its ends, possibly a read error. The chain combines TRBV9 with TRBJ2-7, with a weak D call TRBD1 (6 bases). CDR1 and CDR2 from the germline V gene are SGDLS and YYNGEE. The CDR3 loop spans 15 amino acids. The CDR3 region is CASGVDGTGPYEQYF. CDR3 nucleotide sequence: TGTGCCAGCGGCGTAGATGGTACAGGGCCCTACGAGCAGTACTTC.

The chain employs TRBV7-9 and TRBJ2-7; TRBD2 matches at 16 bases. V lost 4 bases to trimming and J lost 2 bases; unmatched junction nucleotides: 2. This CDR3 spans 16 amino acids. Germline V gives CDR1 SEHNR, CDR2 FQNEAQ (reference sequence). CDR3 bases: TGTGCCAGCAGCTCGGGACTAGCGGGAGGGCCCTACGAGCAGTACTTC. Amino acid sequence: CASSSGLAGGPYEQYF.